The 24 T cell receptor beta chains listed next were all sequenced from one sample in a study of identical twins. TCRdb recomputed calls from the 5' RACE reads with MiXCR, one row per CDR3 protein. The data contain 200,000 to 300,000 distinct CDR3 sequences, 7.5% of them singletons. This sample was also put to use in a study of yellow fever vaccine responses in identical twins.

Material: CD8+ T cells sorted from blood. These receptors all stem from a woman aged 18-29 years in good health.

This clonotype was seen a few times. This rearrangement joins TRBV6-2 or TRBV6-3 to TRBJ2-5, with D unresolved. The V and J ends lost 2 bases and 5 bases respectively, with 6 bases between them. The germline CDR1 and CDR2 sequences are MNHEY and SVGEGT. This CDR3 is 12 amino acids long. The DNA of the CDR3 is TGTGCCAGCAGTTACGGATTGGAGACCCAGTACTTC. Protein sequence: CASSYGLETQYF.

This chain uses TRBV2 with TRBJ2-7; D gene ambiguous. V lost 3 bases, J lost 6 bases, and 3 bases lay in between. The germline V gene has CDR1 SNHLY and CDR2 FYNNEI. The CDR3 covers 10 residues. The CDR3 region is CASSDGEQYF. For the CDR3, the DNA is TGTGCCAGCAGTGACGGCGAGCAGTACTTC.

This clonotype was counted only a few times. The chain carries TRBV5-5 and TRBJ2-1; 7 nucleotides line up with TRBD2. Trimming at V came to 2 bases and at J to 0 bases, leaving 11 bases not matched to a gene. The CDR3 is 18 residues long. Germline V gene data show CDR1 as SGHKS and CDR2 as YYEKEE (reference sequence). The CDR3 nucleotides are TGTGCCAGCAGCTTAGAGTCGGGAGGCCCAAGCTCCTACAATGAGCAGTTCTTC. Translated: CASSLESGGPSSYNEQFF.

The chain links TRBV9 to TRBJ2-7; D assignment may be TRBD1 or TRBD2 (5 bases each). Trimming pared 0 bases from V and 7 bases from J, leaving 17 bases between. The CDR3 consists of 15 residues. Germline V gene lookup returns CDR1 SGDLS and CDR2 YYNGEE. The CDR3 here is CASSVDQGLAGEQYF. The CDR3 coding sequence is TGTGCCAGCAGCGTAGATCAGGGCCTGGCGGGTGAGCAGTACTTC. The variable domain in full, completed from reference TRBV9 and TRBJ2-7, reads DSGVTQTPKHLITATGQRVTLRCSPRSGDLSVYWYQQSLDQGLQFLIQYYNGEERAKGNILERFSAQQFPDLHSELNLSSLELGDSALYFCASSVDQGLAGEQYFGPGTRLTVT.

CDR3 coding DNA: TGTGCCAGCAGCGCCGTCGTCTCCACCTCTGAAGCTTTCTTT. This translates into CASSAVVSTSEAFF. This chain uses TRBV7-9 with TRBJ1-1; D is ambiguous. The length of the CDR3 is 14 residues. Between the trimmed V and J ends, which lost 5 bases and 6 bases, there was a span of 16 bases. CDR1 and CDR2 from the germline V gene are SEHNR and FQNEAQ (reference sequence).

In its sample, this clonotype was seen a few times. V is TRBV10-3 and J is TRBJ2-3, with 9 positions matching TRBD2. With 4 bases clipped from V and 3 bases from J, the junction kept 2 bases outside the gene matches. The CDR3 runs 14 residues. Germline values: CDR1 ENHRY, CDR2 SYGVKD. The chain's CDR3 is CAISGLAATDTQYF. In DNA, the CDR3 is TGTGCCATCAGTGGACTAGCGGCTACAGATACGCAGTATTTT.

At least ten counts were recorded for this clonotype. This chain uses TRBV29-1 with TRBJ2-7, with TRBD2 matching 9 bases. CDR1 is SQVTM, CDR2 ANQGSEA, per germline. The ends lost 5 bases at V and 3 bases at J; junction bases unmatched: 8. The CDR3 covers 14 residues. The CDR3 loop reads CSVQRASGNYEQYF. Here the CDR3 DNA reads TGCAGCGTTCAAAGGGCTAGCGGGAACTACGAGCAGTACTTC.

This clonotype was recorded a few times. The chain couples TRBV12-3 or TRBV12-4 to TRBJ2-7; TRBD2 aligns across 7 bases. Trimming cost V 5 bases and J 3 bases; bases outside gene matches: 7. This CDR3 region has 14 residues. CDR3 coding DNA: TGTGCCAGCAGTGTTACGGGAGGATACTACGAGCAGTACTTC. It encodes CASSVTGGYYEQYF.

This clonotype showed up just a few times. V and J are TRBV7-9 and TRBJ1-4, with TRBD1 matching 9 bases. Trimming removed 5 bases from V and 8 bases from J; junction bases left unmatched: 6. The CDR3 has 14 residues. Germline CDR1 is SEHNR and CDR2 is FQNEAQ (reference sequence). CDR3 bases: TGTGCCAGCAGCCCGGACAGGGGCCAAGAAAAACTGTTTTTT. This translates into CASSPDRGQEKLFF.

This clonotype was recorded many times. The gene calls are TRBV10-3 and TRBJ2-7; 8 positions match TRBD1. This CDR3 region has 17 residues. Germline-derived CDR1 and CDR2 are ENHRY and SYGVKD. Trimming removed 2 bases from V and 6 bases from J; junction bases left unmatched: 15. In DNA, the CDR3 is TGTGCCATCAGTGAGCCGAAGGGATGGACAGGGATTTTCGAGCAGTACTTC. Protein: CAISEPKGWTGIFEQYF.

The sample holds many counts of this clonotype. The chain employs TRBV29-1 and TRBJ2-3, with TRBD2 matching 7 bases. Germline V gene sequence: CDR1 SQVTM, CDR2 ANQGSEA. J was trimmed by 2 bases and V by 1 base; bases with no gene match: 9. This CDR3 comprises 16 residues. The CDR3 DNA follows: TGCAGCGTTGAAGGAGCGGCGGGAGAGTACACAGATACGCAGTATTTT. The encoded protein is CSVEGAAGEYTDTQYF.

This clonotype has a handful of counts. The chain links TRBV28 to TRBJ2-3; possible D gene TRBD2, 5 bases. V lost 3 bases, J lost 5 bases, and 12 bases lay in between. The length of the CDR3 is 14 residues. Germline V gives CDR1 MDHEN, CDR2 SYDVKM. The CDR3 sequence: CASSFWEPGDTQYF. The CDR3 DNA reads as TGTGCCAGCAGTTTTTGGGAGCCCGGAGATACGCAGTATTTT.

This clonotype was counted between two and nine times. The chain carries TRBV6-1 and TRBJ2-1, with D unclear. The V end lost 1 base, the J end lost 3 bases, and 7 bases lay between the germline ends. The CDR3 runs 14 residues. Germline assignment: CDR1 MNHNS and CDR2 SASEGT. The CDR3 DNA follows: TGTGCCAGCAGTGAAGTCTGGGGCTACAATGAGCAGTTCTTC. It is translated as CASSEVWGYNEQFF.

As regards this clonotype: A much larger clone differs by one base, so this may be a read error. The genes are TRBV12-3 or TRBV12-4 and TRBJ2-1; no firm D call. Trimming took 2 bases from V and 8 from J, leaving 10 bases between them. The CDR3 sequence is 13 residues long. The CDR3 DNA is TGTGCCAGCAGTTTAACCTCAGCCTATGAGCAGTTCTTC. Translating it yields CASSLTSAYEQFF.

This clonotype has more than one count but fewer than ten. This sequence joins TRBV12-3 or TRBV12-4 and TRBJ2-1; TRBD1 matches 9 bases. The ends lost 2 bases at V and 6 bases at J; junction bases unmatched: 5. The CDR3 is 15 residues long. The chain's CDR3 is CASSLLGTGSNEQFF. For the CDR3, the DNA is TGTGCCAGCAGTTTACTCGGGACAGGGTCCAATGAGCAGTTCTTC.

This clonotype was seen repeatedly, ten times or more. J is TRBJ1-2 and V is TRBV29-1; D not certain. The V gene's germline CDR1 is SQVTM and CDR2 ANQGSEA. V was clipped by 0 bases and J by 4 bases, with 9 bases between them. CDR3 length: 13 amino acids. The chain's CDR3 is CSVEDERSYGYTF. The DNA of the CDR3 is TGCAGCGTTGAAGATGAACGGTCCTATGGCTACACCTTC.

Ten or more counts support this clonotype. The rearrangement links TRBV20-1 to TRBJ2-5; 7 bases agree with TRBD1. The junction had 6 bases not matched to a gene; V was cut back by 7 bases and J by 4 bases. The CDR3 is 12 residues long. Germline V gives CDR1 DFQATT, CDR2 SNEGSKA (reference sequence). The DNA for the CDR3 is TGCAGTGGTGACAGGGCGGGAGAGACCCAGTACTTC. It is translated as CSGDRAGETQYF.

This chain links TRBV27 with TRBJ1-1, with TRBD1 matching 9 bases. The J segment lost 3 bases and the V segment lost 7 bases, leaving 6 bases of the junction unmatched. The CDR3 has 14 residues. Germline CDR1 reads MNHEY; CDR2 reads SMNVEV (reference sequence). CDR3 amino acids: CASTWTGADTEAFF. The DNA for the CDR3 is TGTGCCAGCACATGGACAGGGGCTGACACTGAAGCTTTCTTT.

The genes are TRBV6-5 and TRBJ1-1; the D gene is possibly TRBD1 (6 bases). This CDR3 is built from 13 residues. Germline-derived CDR1 and CDR2 are MNHEY and SVGAGI. Trimming left V 4 bases short and J 7 bases short, with 13 bases between. This CDR3 is CASSWATGNEAFF. The CDR3 DNA reads as TGTGCCAGCAGTTGGGCGACAGGTAATGAAGCTTTCTTT.

This clonotype was seen more than once but under ten times. The V call is TRBV29-1, the J call TRBJ2-7, with TRBD1 matching 7 bases. CDR3 length: 12 residues. Germline trimming cut 6 bases from V and 3 bases from J; bases unmatched to any gene: 5. Germline CDR1 is SQVTM and CDR2 is ANQGSEA. The CDR3 nucleotides are TGCAGCGTCTTACACAGGGGCTACGAGCAGTACTTC. Protein: CSVLHRGYEQYF.

V and J are TRBV19 and TRBJ2-2; 7 nucleotides align to TRBD2. The CDR3 has 13 amino acids. V gave up 5 bases and J gave up 7 bases; unmatched junction bases: 4. In germline, CDR1 is LNHDA, CDR2 SQIVND (reference sequence). The CDR3 sequence: CASSWTRNGELFF. The CDR3 region has the DNA TGTGCCAGTAGTTGGACTAGGAACGGGGAGCTGTTTTTT. Combining the CDR3 with reference TRBV19 and TRBJ2-2 gives the whole variable domain DGGITQSPKYLFRKEGQNVTLSCEQNLNHDAMYWYRQDPGQGLRLIYYSQIVNDFQKGDIAEGYSVSREKKESFPLTVTSAQKNPTAFYLCASSWTRNGELFFGEGSRLTVL.

This chain uses TRBV6-1 with TRBJ2-7; 8 nucleotides match TRBD2. The CDR3 totals 15 residues. The V segment lost 6 bases and the J segment 3 bases; nucleotides outside the gene matches: 10. Germline V gives CDR1 MNHNS, CDR2 SASEGT. CDR3 sequence: CASSQTSVKNYEQYV. The CDR3 region has the DNA TGTGCCAGCAGCCAGACTAGCGTAAAAAACTACGAGCAGTACGTC.

This clonotype was counted at least ten times. The V call is TRBV29-1, the J call TRBJ2-2; tentative D call: TRBD2 (6 bases). V lost 2 bases to trimming and J lost 5 bases, with 15 bases between them. In germline, CDR1 is SQVTM, CDR2 ANQGSEA. The CDR3 spans 15 residues. CDR3 residues: CSVETEGMGTGELFF. The CDR3 DNA sequence: TGCAGCGTTGAAACGGAGGGGATGGGTACCGGGGAGCTGTTTTTT.

This chain links TRBV7-9 with TRBJ2-1, with TRBD2 matching 8 bases. The V segment lost 2 bases and the J segment 2 bases; nucleotides outside the gene matches: 8. This CDR3 has 17 amino acids. CDR1 is SEHNR and CDR2 is FQNEAQ in the germline V gene (reference sequence). CDR3 nucleotide sequence: TGTGCCAGCAGCTTAAGAGAAGCGGGACTAGCCTACAATGAGCAGTTCTTC. It codes for CASSLREAGLAYNEQFF.